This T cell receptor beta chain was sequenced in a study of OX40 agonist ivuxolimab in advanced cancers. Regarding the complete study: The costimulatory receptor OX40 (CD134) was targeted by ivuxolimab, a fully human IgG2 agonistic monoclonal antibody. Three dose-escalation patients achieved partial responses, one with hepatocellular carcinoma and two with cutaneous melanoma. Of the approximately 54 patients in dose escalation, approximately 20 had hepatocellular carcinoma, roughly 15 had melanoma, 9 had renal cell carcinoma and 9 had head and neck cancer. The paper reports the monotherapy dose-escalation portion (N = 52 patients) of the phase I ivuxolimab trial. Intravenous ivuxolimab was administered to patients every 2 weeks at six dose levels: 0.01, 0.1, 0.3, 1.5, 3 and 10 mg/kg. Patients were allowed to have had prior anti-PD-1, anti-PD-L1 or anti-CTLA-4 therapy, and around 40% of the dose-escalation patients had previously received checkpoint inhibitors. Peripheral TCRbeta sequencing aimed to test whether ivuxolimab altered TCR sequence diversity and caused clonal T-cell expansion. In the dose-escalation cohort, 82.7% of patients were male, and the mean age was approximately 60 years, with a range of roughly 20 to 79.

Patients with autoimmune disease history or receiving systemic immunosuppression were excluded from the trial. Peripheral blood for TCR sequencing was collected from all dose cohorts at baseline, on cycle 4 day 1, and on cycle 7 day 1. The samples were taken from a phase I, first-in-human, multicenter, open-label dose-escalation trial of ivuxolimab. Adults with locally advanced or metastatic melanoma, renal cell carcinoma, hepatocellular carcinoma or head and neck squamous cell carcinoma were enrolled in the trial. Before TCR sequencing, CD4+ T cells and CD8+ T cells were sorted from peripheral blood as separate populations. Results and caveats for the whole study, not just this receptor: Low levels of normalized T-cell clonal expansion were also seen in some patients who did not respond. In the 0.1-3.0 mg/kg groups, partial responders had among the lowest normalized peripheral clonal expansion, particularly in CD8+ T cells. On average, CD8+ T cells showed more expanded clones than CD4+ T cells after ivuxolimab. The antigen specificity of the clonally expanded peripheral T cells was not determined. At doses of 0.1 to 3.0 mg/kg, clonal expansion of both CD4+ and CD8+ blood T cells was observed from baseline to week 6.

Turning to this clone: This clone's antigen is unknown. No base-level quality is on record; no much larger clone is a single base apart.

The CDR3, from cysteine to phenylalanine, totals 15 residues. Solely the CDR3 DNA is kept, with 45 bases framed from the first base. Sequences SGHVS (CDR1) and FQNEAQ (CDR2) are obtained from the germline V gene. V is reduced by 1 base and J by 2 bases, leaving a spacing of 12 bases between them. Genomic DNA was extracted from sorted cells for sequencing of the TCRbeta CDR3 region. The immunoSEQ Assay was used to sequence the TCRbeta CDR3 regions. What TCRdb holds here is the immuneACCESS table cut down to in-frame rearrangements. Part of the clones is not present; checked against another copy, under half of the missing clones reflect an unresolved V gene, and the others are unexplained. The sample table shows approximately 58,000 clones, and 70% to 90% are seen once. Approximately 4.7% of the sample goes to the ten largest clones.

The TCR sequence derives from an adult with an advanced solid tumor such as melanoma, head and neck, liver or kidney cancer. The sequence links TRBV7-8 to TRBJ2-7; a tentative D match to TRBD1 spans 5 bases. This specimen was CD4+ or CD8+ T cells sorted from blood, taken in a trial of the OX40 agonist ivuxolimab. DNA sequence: TGTGCCAGCAGCTTAGTCAGGGTCCCACCCTACGAGCAGTACTTC. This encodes CASSLVRVPPYEQYF. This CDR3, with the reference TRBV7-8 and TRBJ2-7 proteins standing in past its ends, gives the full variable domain GAGVSQSPRYKVAKRGQDVALRCDPISGHVSLFWYQQALGQGPEFLTYFQNEAQLDKSGLPSDRFFAERPEGSVSTLKIQRTQQEDSAVYLCASSLVRVPPYEQYFGPGTRLTVT.